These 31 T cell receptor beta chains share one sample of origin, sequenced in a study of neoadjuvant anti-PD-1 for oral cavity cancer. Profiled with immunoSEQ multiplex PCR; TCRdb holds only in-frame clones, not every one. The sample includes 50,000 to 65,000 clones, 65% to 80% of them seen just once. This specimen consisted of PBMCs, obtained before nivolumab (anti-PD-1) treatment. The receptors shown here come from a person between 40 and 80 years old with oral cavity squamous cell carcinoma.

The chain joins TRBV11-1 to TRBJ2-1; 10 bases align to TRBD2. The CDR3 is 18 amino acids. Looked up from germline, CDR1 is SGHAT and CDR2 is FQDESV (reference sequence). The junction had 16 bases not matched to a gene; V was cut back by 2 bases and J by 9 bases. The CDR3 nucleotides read TGTGCCAGCAGCTTACACTCCCTCTCTAGCGGGAGTGGGCGTGAGCAGTTCTTC. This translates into CASSLHSLSSGSGREQFF.

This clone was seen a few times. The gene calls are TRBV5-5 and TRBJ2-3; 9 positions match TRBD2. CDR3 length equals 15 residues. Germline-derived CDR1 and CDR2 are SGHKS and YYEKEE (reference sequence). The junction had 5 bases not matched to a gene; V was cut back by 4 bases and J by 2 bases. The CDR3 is CASSLQREVTDTQYF. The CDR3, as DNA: TGTGCCAGCAGCCTTCAGCGGGAGGTCACAGATACGCAGTATTTT.

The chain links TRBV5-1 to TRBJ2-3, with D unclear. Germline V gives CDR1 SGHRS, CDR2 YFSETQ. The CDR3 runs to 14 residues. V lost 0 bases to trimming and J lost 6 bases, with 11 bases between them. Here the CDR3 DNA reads TGCGCCAGCAGCTTGGAGTCTACGGCGGATACGCAGTATTTT. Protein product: CASSLESTADTQYF.

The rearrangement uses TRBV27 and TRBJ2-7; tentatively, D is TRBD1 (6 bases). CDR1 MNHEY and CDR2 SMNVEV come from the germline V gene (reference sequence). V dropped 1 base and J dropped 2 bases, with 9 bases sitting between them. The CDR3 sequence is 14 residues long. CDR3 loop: CASSLYRAPYEQYF. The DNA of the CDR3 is TGTGCCAGCAGTTTATACAGGGCCCCCTACGAGCAGTACTTC.

CDR3 DNA: TGCGCCAGCAGCGGGGGGGCCCCAGAGACCCAGTACTTC. Protein product: CASSGGAPETQYF. The V gene is TRBV10-2, the J gene TRBJ2-5; TRBD2 matches 8 bases. The CDR3 length is 13 residues. V was pared by 6 bases and J by 4 bases, with 4 bases of the junction left unmatched. Germline V gives CDR1 WSHSY, CDR2 SAAADI.

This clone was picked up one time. The CDR3 loop reads CASSPGTGGDTQYF. The CDR3, as DNA: TGTGCCAGCTCACCCGGGACAGGGGGGGATACGCAGTATTTT. The rearrangement joins TRBV18 to TRBJ2-3; TRBD1 aligns across 11 bases. Germline V gene data show CDR1 as KGHSH and CDR2 as LQKENI. This CDR3 spans 14 amino acids. J was trimmed by 6 bases and V by 3 bases; bases with no gene match: 2.

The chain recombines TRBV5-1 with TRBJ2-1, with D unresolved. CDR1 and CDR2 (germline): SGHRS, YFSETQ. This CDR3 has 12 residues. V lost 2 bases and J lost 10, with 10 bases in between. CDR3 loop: CASSLSRREQFF. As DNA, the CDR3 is TGCGCCAGCAGCTTAAGTCGAAGGGAGCAGTTCTTC.

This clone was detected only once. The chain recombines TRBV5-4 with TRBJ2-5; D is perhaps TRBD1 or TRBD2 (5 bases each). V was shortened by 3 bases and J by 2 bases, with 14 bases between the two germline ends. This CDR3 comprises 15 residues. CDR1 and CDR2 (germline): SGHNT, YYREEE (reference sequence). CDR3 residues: CASSSPRGQQETQYF. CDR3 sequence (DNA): TGTGCCAGCAGCTCCCCCCGGGGCCAACAAGAGACCCAGTACTTC.

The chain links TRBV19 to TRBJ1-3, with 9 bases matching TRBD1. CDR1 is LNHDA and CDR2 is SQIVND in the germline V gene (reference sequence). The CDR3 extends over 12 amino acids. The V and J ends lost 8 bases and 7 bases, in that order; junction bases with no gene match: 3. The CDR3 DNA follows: TGTGCCAGTTCGGGACAGGGCAACACCATATATTTT. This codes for CASSGQGNTIYF.

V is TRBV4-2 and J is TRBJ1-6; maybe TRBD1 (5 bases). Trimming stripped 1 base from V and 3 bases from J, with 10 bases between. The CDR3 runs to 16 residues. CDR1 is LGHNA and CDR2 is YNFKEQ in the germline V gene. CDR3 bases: TGTGCCAGCAGCCAAGTATCCGGGGGCTATAATTCACCCCTCCACTTT. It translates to CASSQVSGGYNSPLHF.

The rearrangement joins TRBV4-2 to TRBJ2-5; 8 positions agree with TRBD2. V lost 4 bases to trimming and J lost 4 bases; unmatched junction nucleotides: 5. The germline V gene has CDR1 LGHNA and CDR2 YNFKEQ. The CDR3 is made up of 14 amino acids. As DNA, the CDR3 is TGTGCCAGCAGCCCGGGGGGGGGCGTAGAGACCCAGTACTTC. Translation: CASSPGGGVETQYF.

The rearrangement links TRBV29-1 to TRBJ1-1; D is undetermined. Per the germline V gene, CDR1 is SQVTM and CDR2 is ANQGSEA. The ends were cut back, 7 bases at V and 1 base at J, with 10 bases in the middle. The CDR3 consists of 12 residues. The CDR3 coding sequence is TGCAGCGCTGGGAAGGCGAACACTGAAGCTTTCTTT. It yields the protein CSAGKANTEAFF. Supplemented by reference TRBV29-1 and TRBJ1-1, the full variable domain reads SAVISQKPSRDICQRGTSLTIQCQVDSQVTMMFWYRQQPGQSLTLIATANQGSEATYESGFVIDKFPISRPNLTFSTLTVSNMSPEDSSIYLCSAGKANTEAFFGQGTRLTVV.

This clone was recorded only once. This CDR3 is CASSFTGAGAFF. The CDR3 DNA is TGTGCCAGCAGCTTCACAGGGGCGGGGGCTTTCTTT. This chain uses TRBV5-6 with TRBJ1-1; 7 bases agree with TRBD1. This CDR3 is built from 12 residues. From germline, CDR1 is SGHDT and CDR2 YYEEEE. Trimming at V came to 2 bases and at J to 11 bases, leaving 6 bases not matched to a gene.

CDR3 protein: CASGLWPLDGYTF. CDR3 nucleotide sequence: TGTGCTAGTGGTTTGTGGCCCCTGGATGGCTACACCTTC. The chain couples TRBV12-5 to TRBJ1-2; no clear D gene. There are 13 residues in the CDR3. Germline V gene sequence: CDR1 LGHNT, CDR2 FRNRAP. Between the trimmed V and J ends, which lost 2 bases and 6 bases, there was a span of 10 bases.

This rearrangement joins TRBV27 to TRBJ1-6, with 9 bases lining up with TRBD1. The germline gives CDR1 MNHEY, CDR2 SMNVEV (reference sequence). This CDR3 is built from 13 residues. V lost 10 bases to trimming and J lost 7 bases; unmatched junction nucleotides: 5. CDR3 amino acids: CATTGTGNSPLHF. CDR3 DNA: TGTGCCACTACCGGGACAGGGAATTCACCCCTCCACTTT.

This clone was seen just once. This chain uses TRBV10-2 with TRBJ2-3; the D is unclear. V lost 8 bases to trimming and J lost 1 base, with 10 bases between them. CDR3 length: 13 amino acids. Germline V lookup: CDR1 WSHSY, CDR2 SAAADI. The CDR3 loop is CASVDSRTDTQYF. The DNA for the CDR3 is TGCGCCAGCGTGGATTCTCGCACAGATACGCAGTATTTT.

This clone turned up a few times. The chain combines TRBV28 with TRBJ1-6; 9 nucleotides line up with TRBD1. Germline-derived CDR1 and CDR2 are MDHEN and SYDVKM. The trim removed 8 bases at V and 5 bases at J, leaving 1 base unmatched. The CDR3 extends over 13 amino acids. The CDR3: CASRDRDNSPLHF. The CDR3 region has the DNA TGTGCCAGCCGGGACAGGGATAATTCACCCCTCCACTTT.

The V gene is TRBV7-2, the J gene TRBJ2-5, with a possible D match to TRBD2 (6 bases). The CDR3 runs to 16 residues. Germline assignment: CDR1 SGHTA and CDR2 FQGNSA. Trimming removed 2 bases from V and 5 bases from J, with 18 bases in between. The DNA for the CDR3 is TGTGCCAGCAGCTTATCTAGCGTTCCCCCGAGGGAGACCCAGTACTTC. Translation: CASSLSSVPPRETQYF.

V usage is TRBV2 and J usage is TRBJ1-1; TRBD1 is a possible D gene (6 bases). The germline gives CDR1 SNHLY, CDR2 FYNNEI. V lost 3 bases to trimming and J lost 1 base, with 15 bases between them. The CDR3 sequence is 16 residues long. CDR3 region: CASSDLLGAANTEAFF. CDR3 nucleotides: TGTGCCAGCAGTGACTTATTGGGGGCAGCGAACACTGAAGCTTTCTTT.

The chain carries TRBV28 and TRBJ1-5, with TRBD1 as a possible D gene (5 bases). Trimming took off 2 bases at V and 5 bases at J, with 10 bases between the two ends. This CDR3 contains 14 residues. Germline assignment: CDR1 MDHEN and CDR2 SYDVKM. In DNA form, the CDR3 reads TGTGCCAGCAGTTTACGGGACTCATATCAGCCCCAGCATTTT. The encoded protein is CASSLRDSYQPQHF.

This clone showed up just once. The CDR3 DNA sequence: TGCAGGGGATTTCGGGGCACTGAAGCTTTCTTT. It encodes CRGFRGTEAFF. The genes are TRBV20-1 and TRBJ1-1; no clear D. The CDR3 has 11 residues. CDR1 is DFQATT and CDR2 is SNEGSKA in the germline V gene (reference sequence).

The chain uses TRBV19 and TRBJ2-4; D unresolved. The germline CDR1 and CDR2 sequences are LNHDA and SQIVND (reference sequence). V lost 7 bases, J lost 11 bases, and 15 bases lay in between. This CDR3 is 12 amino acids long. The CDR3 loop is CASMTKGSLQYF. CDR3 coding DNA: TGTGCCAGTATGACCAAGGGCAGCCTTCAGTACTTC.

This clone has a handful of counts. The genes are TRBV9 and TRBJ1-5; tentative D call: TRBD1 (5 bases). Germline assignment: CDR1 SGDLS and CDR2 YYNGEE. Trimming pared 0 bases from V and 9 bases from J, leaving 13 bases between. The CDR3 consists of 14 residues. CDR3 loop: CASSVGGGERPQHF. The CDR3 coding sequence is TGTGCCAGCAGCGTAGGTGGAGGGGAGAGGCCCCAGCATTTT.

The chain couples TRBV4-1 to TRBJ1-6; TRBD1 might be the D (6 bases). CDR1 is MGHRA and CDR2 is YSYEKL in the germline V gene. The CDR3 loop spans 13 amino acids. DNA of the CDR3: TGCGGTAAAGGGGGGCGCCATAATTCACCCCTCCACTTT. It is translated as CGKGGRHNSPLHF.

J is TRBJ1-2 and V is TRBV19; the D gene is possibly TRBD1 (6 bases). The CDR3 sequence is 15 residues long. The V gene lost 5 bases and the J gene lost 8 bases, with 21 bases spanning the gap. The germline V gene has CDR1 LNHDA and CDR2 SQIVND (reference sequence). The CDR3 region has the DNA TGTGCCAGTAGTCCTAGAGGGGGGGCCTACCTGGGCTACACCTTC. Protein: CASSPRGGAYLGYTF.

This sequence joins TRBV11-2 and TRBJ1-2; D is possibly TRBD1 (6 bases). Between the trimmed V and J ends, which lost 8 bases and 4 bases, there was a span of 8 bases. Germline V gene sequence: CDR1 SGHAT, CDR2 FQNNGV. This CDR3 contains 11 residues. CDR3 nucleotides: TGTGCCAGCGGACAGTTCTATGGCTACACCTTC. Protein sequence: CASGQFYGYTF. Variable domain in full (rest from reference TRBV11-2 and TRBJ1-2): EAGVAQSPRYKIIEKRQSVAFWCNPISGHATLYWYQQILGQGPKLLIQFQNNGVVDDSQLPKDRFSAERLKGVDSTLKIQPAKLEDSAVYLCASGQFYGYTFGSGTRLTVV.

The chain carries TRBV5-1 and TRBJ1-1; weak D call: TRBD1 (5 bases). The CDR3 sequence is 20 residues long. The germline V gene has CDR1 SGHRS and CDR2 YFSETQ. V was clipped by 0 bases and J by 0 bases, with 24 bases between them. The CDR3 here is CASSLDIRDEGWGMNTEAFF. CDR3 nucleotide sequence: TGCGCCAGCAGCTTGGATATCCGGGACGAGGGATGGGGCATGAACACTGAAGCTTTCTTT.

The CDR3 DNA is TGCCGCGGACAGCAAAACACTGAAGCTTTCTTT. Translation gives CRGQQNTEAFF. The J gene is TRBJ1-1, the V gene TRBV20-1; weak D call: TRBD1 (6 bases). This CDR3 comprises 11 residues. The germline CDR1 and CDR2 sequences are DFQATT and SNEGSKA (reference sequence).

The CDR3 loop is CASGTSRAYNEQFF. CDR3 nucleotides: TGTGCCAGCGGCACTAGCAGGGCCTACAATGAGCAGTTCTTC. The rearrangement joins TRBV9 to TRBJ2-1; possible D gene TRBD2, 6 bases. Germline CDR1 reads SGDLS; CDR2 reads YYNGEE. The V and J ends lost 7 bases and 2 bases respectively, with 13 bases between them. This CDR3 spans 14 amino acids.

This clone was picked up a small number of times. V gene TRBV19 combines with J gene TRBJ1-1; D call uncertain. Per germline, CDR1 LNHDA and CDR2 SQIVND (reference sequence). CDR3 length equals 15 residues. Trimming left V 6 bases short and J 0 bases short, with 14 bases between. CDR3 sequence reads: CASSPSWGVNTEAFF. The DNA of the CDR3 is TGTGCCAGTAGCCCCTCGTGGGGTGTGAACACTGAAGCTTTCTTT.

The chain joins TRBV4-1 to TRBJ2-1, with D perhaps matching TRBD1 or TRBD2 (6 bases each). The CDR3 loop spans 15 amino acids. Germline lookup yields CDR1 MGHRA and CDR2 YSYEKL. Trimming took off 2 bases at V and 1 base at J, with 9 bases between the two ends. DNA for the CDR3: TGCGCCAGCAGCCAAAGGGGGGAATCCTACAATGAGCAGTTCTTC. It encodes CASSQRGESYNEQFF.